The entry below gives a single T cell receptor beta chain sequence along with its context. What it binds is unknown. The V end was cut by 4 bases, the J end by 2 bases, with 12 bases between. The length of the CDR3 is 14 residues. Germline V gene data show CDR1 as SGDLS and CDR2 as YYNGEE. Investigators performed immunoSEQ version v3.0 at survey level. A target of roughly 40,000-55,000 T-cell genomes per sample was set for sequencing. TCRdb's copy holds only in-frame clones and misses some; the assay was immunoSEQ multiplex PCR. This table has roughly 19,000 clones, roughly 86% appearing once. This record comes from a study of long-term antiretroviral therapy in people with HIV. Notes on the study in general: Control repertoires displayed wider CDR3 length ranges than the HIV repertoires. Across all time points, the repertoire was dominated by clones that expanded before ART.

One or more pre-ART and two or more post-ART PBMC samples were available from each donor. Specimen: unsorted PBMCs, collected 2.1 years after starting antiretroviral therapy. This TCR came from a man between 18 and 29 years old with HIV. This rearrangement joins TRBV9 to TRBJ2-5, with no clear D. CDR3 sequence (DNA): TGTGCCAGCAGCTCGTCGGCAGTGCAAGAGACCCAGTACTTC. Encoded protein: CASSSSAVQETQYF.